The T cell receptor (beta chain) under discussion was sequenced for a study of beta chain features in type 1 diabetes. Study summary: Patients looked much like healthy donors when it came to age, gender and cell yields. Study-wide results and caveats: In all four CD4+ subsets, TCRB CDR3 length was significantly, moderately reduced in type 1 diabetes. Lower insertion and higher deletion counts appeared at VDJ junctions in type 1 diabetes patients.

As regards this clone: The antigen remains unidentified.

The CDR3 totals 14 residues. From germline, CDR1 is SGDLS and CDR2 YYNGEE. The ends were cut back, 0 bases at V and 6 bases at J, with 7 bases in the middle. Post-sort purity exceeded 95% for all sorted populations. Expressed TCRB transcripts were sequenced because the entire RNA isolate underwent reverse transcription. The assay was immunoSEQ multiplex PCR, and TCRdb's table has in-frame clones only and misses some. The profile shows over 100,000 clones, about 16% of them singletons. V gene TRBV9 combines with J gene TRBJ1-6; no clear D gene. The sample taken for sequencing was central memory CD4+ T cells from blood. This TCR came from a man aged 25-45 years with type 1 diabetes. The CDR3 region has the DNA TGTGCCAGCAGCGTAGGGCCGGTTAATTCACCCCTCCACTTT. Its translation: CASSVGPVNSPLHF.